The clone carrying this TCR beta chain was observed a handful of times. Its antigen is not identified. TCRdb called the 5' RACE reads again in MiXCR, with one record for every CDR3 protein. Among about 800,000 distinct CDR3 sequences, about an eighth were seen once, and the ten largest hold approximately 0.51%. The CDR3 runs 14 residues. Germline values: CDR1 SGHAT, CDR2 FQNNGV. V lost 4 bases and J 5 bases, leaving 14 bases between the germline ends. These data originate in a study of CD8 T cells in ankylosing spondylitis. Overall study findings and caveats: What seemed typical of ankylosing spondylitis blood was a TCR beta motif built from roughly eight highly homologous variants. Reactive arthritis synovial fluid and blood previously showed some of these motif variants.

The sample taken for sequencing was blood, either unsorted or a sorted T cell fraction (not recorded which). The sequence was obtained from a male donor with ankylosing spondylitis. This chain connects TRBV11-2 to TRBJ2-5; maybe TRBD1 (5 bases). The CDR3 DNA reads TGTGCCAGCAGCTCGTGGCAGGGTCGGGAGACCCAGTACTTC. Translation: CASSSWQGRETQYF.